A selection of T cell receptor beta chains follows, all from one sample in a study of shared clonotypes between healthy human individuals. Some clones are missing from TCRdb's copy, which holds only in-frame ones; the method was immunoSEQ multiplex PCR. The table includes 1,500,000 or so clones, around 98.5% detected once. Sequenced material: naive CD4+ T cells sorted from blood. Receptors were obtained from a man aged 25 to 45 in good health. CDR3s leave out the opening cysteine and the closing phenylalanine or tryptophan. Fields, in order: J gene, clone size, V gene, CDR3 protein. The size entry is marked missing in some rows and otherwise reads once, few, many or a size class.

J gene: TRBJ2-5; clone size: -; V gene: TRBV4-1; CDR3 protein: ASSQGRGRAEGQETQY
J gene: TRBJ2-3; clone size: -; V gene: TRBV29-1; CDR3 protein: SVRGGRQGAPDTQY
J gene: TRBJ2-2; clone size: -; V gene: TRBV7-8; CDR3 protein: ASTVPLAGVNGELF
J gene: TRBJ2-7; clone size: -; V gene: TRBV30; CDR3 protein: AWTPRLAGFTGGDREQY
J gene: TRBJ2-6; clone size: once; V gene: TRBV19; CDR3 protein: ASSQSSGANVLT
J gene: TRBJ2-7; clone size: once; V gene: TRBV27; CDR3 protein: ASSSTFITGSYEQY
J gene: TRBJ1-5; clone size: once; V gene: TRBV28; CDR3 protein: ASSHAGQPQH
J gene: TRBJ1-4; clone size: -; V gene: TRBV20-1; CDR3 protein: SALQGEKLF
J gene: TRBJ1-1; clone size: -; V gene: TRBV6-1; CDR3 protein: AIQTGGYTEAF
J gene: TRBJ2-6; clone size: -; V gene: TRBV18; CDR3 protein: ASSPLGANVLT
J gene: TRBJ2-7; clone size: -; V gene: TRBV6-1; CDR3 protein: ASSEARHRITYEQY
J gene: TRBJ2-1; clone size: -; V gene: TRBV20-1; CDR3 protein: SASPGNEQF
J gene: TRBJ2-5; clone size: -; V gene: TRBV7-9; CDR3 protein: ASSLVWEGPGKTQY
J gene: TRBJ2-6; clone size: -; V gene: TRBV7-2; CDR3 protein: ASSSQGFSGANVLT
J gene: TRBJ1-2; clone size: -; V gene: TRBV9; CDR3 protein: ASGGQAAGYNYGYT
J gene: TRBJ2-2; clone size: -; V gene: TRBV9; CDR3 protein: ASSVSEYTGELF
J gene: TRBJ2-4; clone size: -; V gene: TRBV27; CDR3 protein: ASSPRLAGGPKNIQY
J gene: TRBJ2-3; clone size: -; V gene: TRBV30; CDR3 protein: AWARMADTQY
J gene: TRBJ2-1; clone size: -; V gene: TRBV21-1; CDR3 protein: ASRPRQGKLHPSYNEQF
J gene: TRBJ1-5; clone size: -; V gene: TRBV5-1; CDR3 protein: ASSPGGLDQPQH
J gene: TRBJ1-1; clone size: -; V gene: TRBV10-3; CDR3 protein: AISGQGGSQAMNTEAF
J gene: TRBJ2-2; clone size: -; V gene: TRBV6-6; CDR3 protein: ASSYGRAGELF
J gene: TRBJ2-1; clone size: -; V gene: TRBV30; CDR3 protein: AWSLLAGGELQF
J gene: TRBJ2-3; clone size: -; V gene: TRBV28; CDR3 protein: ASSFLRGTQY
J gene: TRBJ1-2; clone size: -; V gene: TRBV5-4; CDR3 protein: ASSARTVDSSYGYT
J gene: TRBJ2-1; clone size: -; V gene: TRBV10-1; CDR3 protein: ASSESGVYNEQF
J gene: TRBJ1-2; clone size: few; V gene: TRBV6-1; CDR3 protein: ASRGGSYGYT